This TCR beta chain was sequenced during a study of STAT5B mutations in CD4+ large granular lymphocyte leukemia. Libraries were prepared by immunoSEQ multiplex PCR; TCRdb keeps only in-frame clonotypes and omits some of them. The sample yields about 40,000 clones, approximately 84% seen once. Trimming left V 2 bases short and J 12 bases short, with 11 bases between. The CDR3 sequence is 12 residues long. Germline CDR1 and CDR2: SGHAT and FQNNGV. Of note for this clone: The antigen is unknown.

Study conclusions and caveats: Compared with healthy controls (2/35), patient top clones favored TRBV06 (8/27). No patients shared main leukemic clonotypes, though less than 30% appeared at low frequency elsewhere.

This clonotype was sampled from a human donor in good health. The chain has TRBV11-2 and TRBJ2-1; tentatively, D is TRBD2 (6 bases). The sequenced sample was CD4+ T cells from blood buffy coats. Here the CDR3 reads CASSLLRDRQFF. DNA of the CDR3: TGTGCCAGCAGCTTACTGCGGGACCGGCAGTTCTTC.